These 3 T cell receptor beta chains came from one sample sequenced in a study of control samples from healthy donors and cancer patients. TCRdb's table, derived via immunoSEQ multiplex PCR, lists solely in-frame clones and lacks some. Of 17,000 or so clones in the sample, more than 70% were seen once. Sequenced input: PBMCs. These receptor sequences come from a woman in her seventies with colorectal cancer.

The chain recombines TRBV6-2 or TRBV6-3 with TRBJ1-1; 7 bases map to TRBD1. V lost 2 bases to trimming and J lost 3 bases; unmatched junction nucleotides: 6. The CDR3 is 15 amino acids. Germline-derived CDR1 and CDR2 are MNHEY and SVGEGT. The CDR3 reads CASSYRSTGYTEAFF. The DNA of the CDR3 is TGTGCCAGCAGTTACCGCTCGACAGGGTACACTGAAGCTTTCTTT.

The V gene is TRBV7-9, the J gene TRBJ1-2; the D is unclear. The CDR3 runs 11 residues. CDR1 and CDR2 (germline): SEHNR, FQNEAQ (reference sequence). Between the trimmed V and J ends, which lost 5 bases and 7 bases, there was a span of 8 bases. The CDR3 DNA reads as TGTGCCAGCAGCCCCCGTAGTGGCTACACCTTC. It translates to CASSPRSGYTF. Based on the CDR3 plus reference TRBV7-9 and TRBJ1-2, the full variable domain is DTGVSQNPRHKITKRGQNVTFRCDPISEHNRLYWYRQTLGQGPEFLTYFQNEAQLEKSRLLSDRFSAERPKGSFSTLEIQRTEQGDSAMYLCASSPRSGYTFGSGTRLTVV.

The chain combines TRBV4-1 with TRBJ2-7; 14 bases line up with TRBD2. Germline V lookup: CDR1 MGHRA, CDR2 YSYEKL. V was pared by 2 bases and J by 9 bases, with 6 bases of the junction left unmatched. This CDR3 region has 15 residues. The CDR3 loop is CASSQYGTSGSRQYF. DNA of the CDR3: TGCGCCAGCAGCCAATACGGGACTAGCGGGAGTAGGCAGTACTTC.